The clone carrying this TCR beta chain was detected a few times. Its antigen is unidentified. Germline V gene data show CDR1 as GTSNPN and CDR2 as SVGIG (reference sequence). The CDR3 covers 15 residues. V was pared by 5 bases and J by 3 bases, with 9 bases of the junction left unmatched. This record belongs to a study of breast tumors, draining lymph nodes, adjacent tissues. Points from the study as a whole: Data fit most tumor T cells coming from lymph node, expanding in tumor.

Samples came from axillary lymph nodes draining the breast cancer. One entry per CDR3 protein, called by TCRdb with MiXCR from the multiplex PCR reads. The sample lists fewer than 90,000 distinct CDR3 sequences, more than 25% occurring once. The chain combines TRBV30 with TRBJ1-1, with 10 bases lining up with TRBD1. This clonotype originated in a female donor with breast cancer. Some clones in this sample may be carry-over from other donors' samples. The sample comprised axillary lymph node tissue. CDR3 sequence reads: CAWATGGARDTEAFF. In DNA, the CDR3 is TGTGCCTGGGCGACAGGGGGCGCGAGGGACACTGAAGCTTTCTTT.